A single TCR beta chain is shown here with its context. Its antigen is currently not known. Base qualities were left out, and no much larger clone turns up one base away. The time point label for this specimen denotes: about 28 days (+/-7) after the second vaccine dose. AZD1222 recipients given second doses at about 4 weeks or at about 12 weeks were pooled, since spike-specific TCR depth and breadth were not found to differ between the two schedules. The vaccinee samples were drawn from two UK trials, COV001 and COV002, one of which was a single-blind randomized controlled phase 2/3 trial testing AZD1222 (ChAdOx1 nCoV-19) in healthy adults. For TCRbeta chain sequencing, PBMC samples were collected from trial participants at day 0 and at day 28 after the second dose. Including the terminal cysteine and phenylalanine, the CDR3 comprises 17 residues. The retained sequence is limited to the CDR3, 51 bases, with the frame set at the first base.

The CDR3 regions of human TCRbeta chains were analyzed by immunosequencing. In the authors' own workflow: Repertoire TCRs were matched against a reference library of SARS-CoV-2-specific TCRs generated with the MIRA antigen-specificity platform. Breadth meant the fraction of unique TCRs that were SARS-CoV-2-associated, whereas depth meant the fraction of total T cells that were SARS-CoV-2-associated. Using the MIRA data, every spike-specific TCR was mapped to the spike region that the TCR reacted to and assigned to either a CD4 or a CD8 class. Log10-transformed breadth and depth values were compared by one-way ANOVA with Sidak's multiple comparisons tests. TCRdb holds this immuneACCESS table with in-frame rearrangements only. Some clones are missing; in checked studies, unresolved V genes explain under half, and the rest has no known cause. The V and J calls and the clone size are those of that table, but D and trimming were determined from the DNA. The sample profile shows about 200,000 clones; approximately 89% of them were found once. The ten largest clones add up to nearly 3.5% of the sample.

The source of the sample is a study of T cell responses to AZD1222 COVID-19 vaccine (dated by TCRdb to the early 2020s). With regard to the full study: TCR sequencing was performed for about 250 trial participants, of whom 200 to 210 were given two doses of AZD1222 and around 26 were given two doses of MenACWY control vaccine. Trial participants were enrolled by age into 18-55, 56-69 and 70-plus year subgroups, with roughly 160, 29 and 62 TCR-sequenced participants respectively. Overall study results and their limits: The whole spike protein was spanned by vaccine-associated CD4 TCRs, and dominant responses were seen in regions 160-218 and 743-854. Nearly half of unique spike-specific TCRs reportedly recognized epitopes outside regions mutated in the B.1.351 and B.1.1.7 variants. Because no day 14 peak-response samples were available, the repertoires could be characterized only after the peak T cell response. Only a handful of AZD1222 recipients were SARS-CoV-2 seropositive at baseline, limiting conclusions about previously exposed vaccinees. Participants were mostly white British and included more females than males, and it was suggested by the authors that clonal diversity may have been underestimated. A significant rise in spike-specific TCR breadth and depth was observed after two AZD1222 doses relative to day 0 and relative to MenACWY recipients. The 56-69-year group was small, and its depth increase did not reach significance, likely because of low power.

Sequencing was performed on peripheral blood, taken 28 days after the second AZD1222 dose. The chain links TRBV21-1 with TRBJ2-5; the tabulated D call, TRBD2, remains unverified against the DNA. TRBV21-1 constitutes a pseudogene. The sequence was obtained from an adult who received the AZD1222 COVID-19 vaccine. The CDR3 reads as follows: CASSKAGPAGGPKTQYF. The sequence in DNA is TGTGCCAGCAGCAAAGCGGGGCCAGCGGGAGGGCCCAAGACCCAGTACTTC.